Below, 11 T cell receptor beta chains from the same sample are listed, as sequenced in a study of blood T cell repertoires in COVID-19. This table comes from immunoSEQ multiplex PCR, and its TCRdb copy is limited to in-frame clones, with some not included. Of over 120,000 clones listed, approximately 89% are singletons. Sample: peripheral blood. Every receptor here comes from a human donor in a cohort sampled during active COVID-19.

The V gene is TRBV6-6, the J gene TRBJ1-1, with D maybe TRBD1 (6 bases). The V end lost 5 bases, the J end lost 10 bases, and 20 bases lay between the germline ends. CDR1 MNHNY and CDR2 SVGAGI come from the germline V gene (reference sequence). The CDR3 totals 14 residues. CDR3 nucleotides: TGTGCCAGCAGTCGACGGGACATTCCTCAGGTAGCTTTCTTT. This translates into CASSRRDIPQVAFF.

This CDR3 is CASSQDLVEGARNSPLHF. DNA of the CDR3: TGTGCCAGCAGCCAAGATCTGGTGGAGGGGGCAAGGAATTCACCCCTCCACTTT. This chain connects TRBV3-1 (or the pseudogene TRBV3-2) to TRBJ1-6, with 7 nucleotides matching TRBD1. The CDR3 runs 18 residues. Germline trimming cut 0 bases from V and 7 bases from J; bases unmatched to any gene: 12. The V gene's germline CDR1 is LGHDT and CDR2 YNNKEL (reference sequence).

CDR3 DNA sequence: TGTGCCAGCAGCCAAGTTGCCAGCTATGGCTACACCTTC. The encoded protein is CASSQVASYGYTF. J is TRBJ1-2 and V is TRBV3-1 (or the pseudogene TRBV3-2); D is ambiguous. CDR3 length: 13 amino acids. Trimming removed 1 base from V and 4 bases from J, with 7 bases in between. CDR1 and CDR2 (germline): LGHDT, YNNKEL (reference sequence).

V gene TRBV18 combines with J gene TRBJ1-4; D unresolved. The CDR3 is 16 amino acids. Germline CDR1 KGHSH, CDR2 LQKENI. Trimming shortened V by 0 bases and J by 8 bases, and 16 bases separated the two germline ends. The CDR3, as DNA: TGTGCCAGCTCACCACCGGGCGCCTTCCCGGCGGAAAAACTGTTTTTT. Its translation is CASSPPGAFPAEKLFF.

The chain combines TRBV10-3 with TRBJ1-2; TRBD1 might be the D (5 bases). The V and J ends lost 0 bases and 6 bases respectively, with 17 bases between them. The CDR3 is 16 residues long. The germline V gene encodes CDR1 ENHRY and CDR2 SYGVKD. This chain's CDR3 is CAISESGGDDIHGYTF. CDR3 nucleotide sequence: TGTGCCATCAGTGAGTCGGGCGGGGACGATATCCATGGCTACACCTTC.

This chain uses TRBV6-1 with TRBJ2-1, with 12 nucleotides matching TRBD2. This CDR3 spans 17 amino acids. Germline trimming cut 2 bases from V and 4 bases from J; bases unmatched to any gene: 6. Germline-derived CDR1 and CDR2 are MNHNS and SASEGT. The CDR3 is CASSELGLAGFYNEQFF. CDR3 DNA: TGTGCCAGCAGTGAACTGGGACTAGCGGGCTTTTACAATGAGCAGTTCTTC.

The V gene is TRBV4-2, the J gene TRBJ1-6, with 10 bases lining up with TRBD1. V gave up 3 bases and J gave up 8 bases; unmatched junction bases: 10. This CDR3 is 17 amino acids long. Germline lookup yields CDR1 LGHNA and CDR2 YNFKEQ. The CDR3 reads CASSQTVTGTGDSPLHF. As DNA, the CDR3 is TGTGCCAGCAGCCAGACCGTCACCGGGACAGGGGATTCACCCCTCCACTTT.

This chain uses TRBV11-3 with TRBJ1-1; TRBD1 might be the D (6 bases). The CDR3 consists of 13 residues. Trimming cost V 3 bases and J 5 bases, with 10 bases left between them. Germline V CDR1 and CDR2: SGHNT, YENEEA. The CDR3 reads CASSLDRSTEAFF. For the CDR3, the DNA is TGTGCCAGCAGCTTGGACAGATCAACTGAAGCTTTCTTT. The full variable domain, its missing parts supplied by reference TRBV11-3 and TRBJ1-1, is EAGVVQSPRYKIIEKKQPVAFWCNPISGHNTLYWYLQNLGQGPELLIRYENEEAVDDSQLPKDRFSAERLKGVDSTLKIQPAELGDSAVYLCASSLDRSTEAFFGQGTRLTVV.

The chain combines TRBV5-6 with TRBJ2-3, with 12 nucleotides matching TRBD2. In germline, CDR1 is SGHDT, CDR2 YYEEEE. With 2 bases clipped from V and 4 bases from J, the junction kept 2 bases outside the gene matches. The length of the CDR3 is 15 residues. DNA for the CDR3: TGTGCCAGCAGCTTCAGACTAGCGGGGGCAGATACGCAGTATTTT. Translated: CASSFRLAGADTQYF.

The rearrangement links TRBV30 to TRBJ2-3; unclear D gene. Germline V gives CDR1 GTSNPN, CDR2 SVGIG (reference sequence). This CDR3 has 13 residues. V lost 0 bases, J lost 5 bases, and 9 bases lay in between. The CDR3 DNA is TGTGCCTGGAGTGTATTTGGCAAAGATACGCAGTATTTT. This codes for CAWSVFGKDTQYF.

The V call is TRBV5-1, the J call TRBJ1-2, with D unclear. In germline, CDR1 is SGHRS, CDR2 YFSETQ. This CDR3 region has 14 residues. V was pared by 2 bases and J by 8 bases, with 16 bases between. This chain's CDR3 is CASSLAGRTWGYTF. The CDR3 DNA sequence: TGCGCCAGCAGCTTAGCCGGGAGGACTTGGGGCTACACCTTC.